This TCR beta chain was identified during a study of blood T cells in healthy people across ages. Comments on this clonotype: What it binds is not known.

A second PCR, run for roughly 7 to 12 cycles, used a sample-barcoded 5' primer plus a J-beta primer mix. TCRdb used MiXCR to reprocess the 5' RACE reads, holding one entry per CDR3 protein. Here the sample spans 1.5 million to 2 million distinct CDR3 sequences, about 28% being singletons. Each sample had at least 7 million PBMCs isolated. Points from the study as a whole: Researchers report that TCR beta diversity correlated strongly with naive T cell percentage.

Sequencing was done on a sample of blood. This sequence was found in a woman in her 30s in good health.

CDR3 sequence: CASSLEGGGTRNTQYF. Here the CDR3 DNA reads TGTGCCAGCAGCTTAGAGGGGGGGGGAACCCGAAATACGCAGTATTTT. This sequence joins TRBV7-2 and TRBJ2-3, with D possibly being TRBD2 (7 bases). Trimming shortened V by 1 base and J by 7 bases, and 18 bases separated the two germline ends. Germline CDR1 and CDR2: SGHTA and FQGNSA. The length of the CDR3 is 16 residues.